The sequence of this T cell receptor (beta chain) was determined in a study of T cell changes during pregnancy in multiple sclerosis. Generated by immunoSEQ multiplex PCR, the TCRdb table keeps only in-frame clones and is missing some. Of roughly 110,000 clones listed, 85% to 95% are singletons. Trimming pared 1 base from V and 3 bases from J, leaving 4 bases between. This CDR3 has 12 amino acids. The germline CDR1 and CDR2 sequences are SGHRS and YFSETQ. The genes are TRBV5-1 and TRBJ1-2; the D is unclear. Sequencing was performed on peripheral blood, taken after pregnancy. The source is a female donor with multiple sclerosis, enrolled in a pregnancy study. The CDR3 DNA sequence: TGCGCCAGCAGCTTGACTGACTATGGCTACACCTTC. Its translation: CASSLTDYGYTF. Supplemented by reference TRBV5-1 and TRBJ1-2, the full variable domain reads KAGVTQTPRYLIKTRGQQVTLSCSPISGHRSVSWYQQTPGQGLQFLFEYFSETQRNKGNFPGRFSGRQFSNSRSEMNVSTLELGDSALYLCASSLTDYGYTFGSGTRLTVV.